The following is a TCR beta chain sequence with its context. Its specificity is not known. This CDR3 has 17 amino acids. Germline CDR1 MGHRA, CDR2 YSYEKL. The entry originates in a study of CXCR3-negative and CXCR3-positive naive CD8 T cells. Study-wide results and limits: When CXCR3-positive naive cells were set against CXCR3-negative naive cells, the former had more hydrophobic TRB CDR3s. Researchers reported similar TRBV-TRBJ usage in naive CXCR3-negative and CXCR3-positive cells, though memory differed. PBMCs showed partially decreased CXCR3 expression after cryopreservation, and most assays used fresh PBMCs. The study found comparably high diversity in both naive subsets and much lower diversity in memory CD8+ cells.

Libraries were UMI-labeled 5' RACE TRB cDNA. TCRdb re-called the 5' RACE reads; every CDR3 protein appears as one record, without DNA. The sample has around 140,000 distinct CDR3 sequences. The TCR was taken from a human donor in good health. Some clones in this sample may be carry-over from other donors' samples. The V and J genes are TRBV4-1 and TRBJ2-2; TCRdb picks TRBD2, but there is no DNA to check that call. Material for sequencing was naive CXCR3+ CD8+ T cells from blood. The subset was: CD45RO-CCR7+CD27+CD95- naive CD8+ T cells expressing CXCR3 (TNR3+). CDR3 in amino acids: CASSQDLSSGNTGELFF.